The 19 T cell receptor beta chains below come from one sample, sequenced in a study of blood T cell repertoires in COVID-19. Generated by immunoSEQ multiplex PCR, the TCRdb table keeps only in-frame clones and is missing some. The sample consists of around 260,000 clones, under 90% of them appearing once. Sequenced input: peripheral blood. These TCRs come from a woman between 45 and 60 years old who had recovered from COVID-19.

This clone was seen a single time. This chain uses TRBV3-1 (or the pseudogene TRBV3-2) with TRBJ2-2; TRBD2 matches 8 bases. The CDR3 spans 15 residues. Germline CDR1 reads LGHDT; CDR2 reads YNNKEL (reference sequence). Trimming removed 5 bases from V and 2 bases from J; junction bases left unmatched: 4. The CDR3 here is CASSGGGTNTGELFF. In nucleotides, the CDR3 is TGTGCCAGCAGCGGCGGGGGGACCAACACCGGGGAGCTGTTTTTT.

The gene calls are TRBV7-2 and TRBJ1-2; the match to TRBD1 covers 10 bases. The CDR3 contains 15 residues. J was trimmed by 8 bases and V by 4 bases; bases with no gene match: 10. Germline V lookup: CDR1 SGHTA, CDR2 FQGNSA. DNA of the CDR3: TGTGCCAGCAGCTCCGGACAGGGGGAGGCAGGAGGCTACACCTTC. Protein sequence: CASSSGQGEAGGYTF.

The J gene is TRBJ2-5, the V gene TRBV11-3; the D gene is possibly TRBD2 (6 bases). V dropped 2 bases and J dropped 2 bases, with 9 bases sitting between them. The germline V gene has CDR1 SGHNT and CDR2 YENEEA. The CDR3 is 14 amino acids. CDR3 bases: TGTGCCAGCAGCTTATCGGGGAGGCAAGAGACCCAGTACTTC. Its protein product is CASSLSGRQETQYF.

This clone was found once. The rearrangement joins TRBV11-2 to TRBJ2-1; TRBD1 matches 8 bases. With V trimmed by 4 bases and J by 3 bases, 5 bases remained unmatched. The germline V gene encodes CDR1 SGHAT and CDR2 FQNNGV. The length of the CDR3 is 15 residues. The CDR3: CASSSQGGSYNEQFF. In DNA form, the CDR3 reads TGTGCCAGCAGCTCACAGGGGGGAAGCTACAATGAGCAGTTCTTC.

J is TRBJ1-2 and V is TRBV10-3, with TRBD1 as a possible D gene (6 bases). The V end lost 4 bases, the J end lost 5 bases, and 11 bases lay between the germline ends. The CDR3 is 13 residues long. Germline loops: CDR1 ENHRY, CDR2 SYGVKD. The DNA of the CDR3 is TGTGCCATCAGTGGGGACATAAAATATGGCTACACCTTC. Amino acid sequence: CAISGDIKYGYTF.

This chain joins TRBV18 and TRBJ2-7; 8 bases agree with TRBD2. Germline V lookup: CDR1 KGHSH, CDR2 LQKENI. The CDR3 runs to 14 residues. V gave up 3 bases and J gave up 9 bases; unmatched junction bases: 10. The CDR3 reads CASSPGTGGPGQYF. The CDR3 DNA reads as TGTGCCAGCTCACCGGGAACGGGAGGGCCCGGGCAGTACTTC.

This sequence joins TRBV4-3 and TRBJ1-5; 8 nucleotides match TRBD1. CDR3 size: 19 residues. Germline V gene sequence: CDR1 LGHNA, CDR2 YSLEER. The V gene end was trimmed by 0 bases and the J gene end by 0 bases; junction bases not matched to a gene: 10. CDR3 sequence reads: CASSQDFAGGLYSNQPQHF. In DNA, the CDR3 is TGCGCCAGCAGCCAAGATTTTGCAGGGGGCTTGTATAGCAATCAGCCCCAGCATTTT.

This clone has just one count. The chain couples TRBV9 to TRBJ2-3; D possibly corresponds to TRBD1 (5 bases). The CDR3 is made up of 18 amino acids. V lost 4 bases and J 0 bases, leaving 21 bases between the germline ends. CDR1 is SGDLS, CDR2 YYNGEE, per germline. CDR3 protein: CASSPLVGPQASTDTQYF. The CDR3 DNA follows: TGTGCCAGCAGCCCTTTGGTGGGGCCGCAAGCGAGCACAGATACGCAGTATTTT.

The chain uses TRBV28 and TRBJ2-7, with 8 positions matching TRBD1. The CDR3 has 13 amino acids. V lost 9 bases and J lost 4; bases outside the gene matches: 8. Germline-derived CDR1 and CDR2 are MDHEN and SYDVKM. The CDR3, as DNA: TGTGCCAGTCGAACAGGGGGACCTTACGAGCAGTACTTC. It codes for CASRTGGPYEQYF.

Concerning this clone itself: At one boundary the junction diverges from the germline segment, which might be a read error. The rearrangement joins TRBV23-1 to TRBJ2-7; a weak D match, TRBD1 (6 bases). TRBV23-1 is filed as an ORF, its function uncertain. This CDR3 has 18 amino acids. The CDR3 protein is CASSFSLQGFKGSYELYF. The CDR3 nucleotides are TGCGCCAGCAGTTTCTCCCTTCAGGGGTTCAAGGGTAGCTACGAGCTGTACTTC.

This clone was counted at least ten times. The CDR3, as DNA: TGTGCCAGCAGTTTACAGGGGAATTCACCCCTCCACTTT. Encoded protein: CASSLQGNSPLHF. This chain joins TRBV27 and TRBJ1-6, with D maybe TRBD1 (6 bases). The CDR3 loop spans 13 amino acids. Trimming pared 2 bases from V and 7 bases from J, leaving 6 bases between. Germline CDR1 reads MNHEY; CDR2 reads SMNVEV (reference sequence).

The chain has TRBV6-5 and TRBJ1-5; the D gene is possibly TRBD1 (5 bases). Per germline, CDR1 MNHEY and CDR2 SVGAGI. The V and J ends lost 5 bases and 5 bases respectively, with 13 bases between them. There are 14 residues in the CDR3. CDR3 region: CASSPNRGDQPQHF. DNA for the CDR3: TGTGCCAGCAGTCCGAATCGGGGGGATCAGCCCCAGCATTTT.

The chain recombines TRBV30 with TRBJ1-4, with D uncertain. V was shortened by 0 bases and J by 8 bases, with 13 bases between the two germline ends. Looked up from germline, CDR1 is GTSNPN and CDR2 is SVGIG (reference sequence). CDR3 length: 14 residues. In DNA, the CDR3 is TGTGCCTGGAGTGTAAGCGCGTCGGGGGAAAAACTGTTTTTT. This translates into CAWSVSASGEKLFF.

The chain links TRBV6-4 to TRBJ2-3; D perhaps matches TRBD2 (6 bases). Germline assignment: CDR1 MRHNA and CDR2 SNTAGT. The CDR3 extends over 15 amino acids. Trimming took off 0 bases at V and 0 bases at J, with 7 bases between the two ends. The CDR3 DNA sequence: TGTGCCAGCAGTGACTCGGGACTTAGCACAGATACGCAGTATTTT. It is translated as CASSDSGLSTDTQYF.

The chain combines TRBV7-2 with TRBJ2-7, with 7 bases matching TRBD1. The CDR3 length is 15 residues. After removal of 5 bases from V and 2 bases from J, the junction contained 9 bases not matched to a gene. Germline V gene data show CDR1 as SGHTA and CDR2 as FQGNSA. The CDR3 DNA reads TGTGCCAGCAGCGCACAGGGGCCCCCTACCTACGAGCAGTACTTC. Translation gives CASSAQGPPTYEQYF.

V gene TRBV7-3 combines with J gene TRBJ2-6, with 8 bases that match TRBD1. The CDR3 runs 19 residues. CDR1 and CDR2 from the germline V gene are SGHTA and FQGTGA. Losses at the gene ends were 1 base for V and 0 bases for J; bases not matched to a gene: 8. The CDR3 DNA is TGTGCCAGCAGCTTAAGAGGTGGACAGGGCCTCTCTGGGGCCAACGTCCTGACTTTC. Its protein is CASSLRGGQGLSGANVLTF.

This chain uses TRBV6-2 or TRBV6-3 with TRBJ2-5, with D tentatively TRBD2 (5 bases). The CDR3 has 14 residues. V was trimmed by 6 bases and J by 4 bases, leaving 15 bases between them. The germline gives CDR1 MNHEY, CDR2 SVGEGT. The CDR3 loop reads CASSPRQEAETQYF. As DNA, the CDR3 is TGTGCCAGCAGCCCAAGGCAGGAGGCAGAGACCCAGTACTTC.

The chain recombines TRBV27 with TRBJ2-2; D may be TRBD2 (5 bases). The V gene lost 6 bases and the J gene lost 6 bases, with 5 bases spanning the gap. The CDR3 is 11 amino acids. Germline V gene data show CDR1 as MNHEY and CDR2 as SMNVEV (reference sequence). The CDR3 here is CASRLAGELFF. The CDR3, as DNA: TGTGCCAGCAGACTAGCCGGGGAGCTGTTTTTT.

The genes are TRBV30 and TRBJ1-4; D unclear. The CDR3 runs 15 residues. Deletions cut 1 base from V and 7 bases from J, with 16 bases between. The germline V gene has CDR1 GTSNPN and CDR2 SVGIG (reference sequence). In nucleotides, the CDR3 is TGTGCCTGGAGTGCAATGACACCCGGAGGTGAAAAACTGTTTTTT. It encodes CAWSAMTPGGEKLFF.